The next 19 T cell receptor beta chains were all read from a single sample in a study of blood T cell repertoires in COVID-19. The repertoire was sequenced with immunoSEQ multiplex PCR; TCRdb's copy has only in-frame clones and lacks some. The data contain roughly 500,000 clones, 75% to 90% of them singletons. Input material: peripheral blood. The receptors originated from a man between 18 and 35 years old with COVID-19, enrolled during active disease.

The CDR3 reads CASSAGLSYEQYF. CDR3 nucleotides: TGTGCCAGCAGCGCGGGCCTCTCCTACGAGCAGTACTTC. The chain links TRBV12-3 or TRBV12-4 to TRBJ2-7, with D maybe TRBD2 (5 bases). The CDR3 runs 13 residues. V was trimmed by 6 bases and J by 0 bases, leaving 9 bases between them.

This chain uses TRBV18 with TRBJ2-1; D is undetermined. CDR1 and CDR2 from the germline V gene are KGHSH and LQKENI. The CDR3 has 14 residues. Trimming removed 3 bases from V and 5 bases from J, with 11 bases in between. The chain's CDR3 is CASSPVVKNNEQFF. DNA for the CDR3: TGTGCCAGCTCACCGGTAGTAAAGAACAATGAGCAGTTCTTC.

This clone was seen many times. The sample holds other DNA sequences that translate to the same CDR3. V is TRBV18 and J is TRBJ1-1; TRBD1 aligns across 7 bases. The CDR3 consists of 15 residues. The trim removed 1 base at V and 0 bases at J, leaving 2 bases unmatched. In germline, CDR1 is KGHSH, CDR2 LQKENI. In DNA form, the CDR3 reads TGTGCCAGCTCACCACAAGGGGGCCTGAACACTGAAGCTTTCTTT. This gives the protein CASSPQGGLNTEAFF.

To note about this clone: A much more abundant neighbour one base away suggests this may be a read error. The chain couples TRBV7-2 to TRBJ1-2; 9 bases fit TRBD1. Germline CDR1 is SGHTA and CDR2 is FQGNSA. The junction had 4 bases not matched to a gene; V was cut back by 5 bases and J by 6 bases. The CDR3 runs to 13 residues. The CDR3 reads CASSLRDRDGYTF. In DNA form, the CDR3 reads TGTGCCAGCAGCCTCCGGGACAGGGATGGCTACACCTTC. The full variable domain, in which reference TRBV7-2 and TRBJ1-2 provide the parts outside the CDR3, is GAGVSQSPSNKVTEKGKDVELRCDPISGHTALYWYRQSLGQGLEFLIYFQGNSAPDKSGLPSDRFSAERTGGSVSTLTIQRTQQEDSAVYLCASSLRDRDGYTFGSGTRLTVV.

The chain joins TRBV11-2 to TRBJ1-5, with TRBD1 matching 9 bases. Germline-derived CDR1 and CDR2 are SGHAT and FQNNGV. This CDR3 is 15 amino acids long. V lost 5 bases, J lost 6 bases, and 8 bases stayed unmatched. CDR3 region: CASSPGRQGGQPQHF. CDR3 DNA: TGTGCCAGCAGCCCCGGGAGACAGGGGGGTCAGCCCCAGCATTTT.

The chain joins TRBV2 to TRBJ2-7, with D possibly matching TRBD2 (5 bases). Germline loops: CDR1 SNHLY, CDR2 FYNNEI. The V and J ends lost 7 bases and 3 bases respectively, with 13 bases between them. CDR3 length equals 13 residues. CDR3 nucleotide sequence: TGTGCCAGCAAAAGGACTGAATACTACGAGCAGTACTTC. This sequence encodes CASKRTEYYEQYF.

This clone was observed a single time. V gene TRBV27 combines with J gene TRBJ1-2; D perhaps matches TRBD1 (6 bases). The CDR3 has 15 amino acids. Germline V gives CDR1 MNHEY, CDR2 SMNVEV (reference sequence). Trimming cost V 2 bases and J 8 bases, with 18 bases left between them. The CDR3 DNA reads as TGTGCCAGCAGTTTAATAGGCCAGGGGATGTGGGGCTACACCTTC. Amino acid sequence: CASSLIGQGMWGYTF.

The V gene is TRBV4-1, the J gene TRBJ2-7; the match to TRBD1 covers 9 bases. The ends lost 5 bases at V and 3 bases at J; junction bases unmatched: 11. Germline loops: CDR1 MGHRA, CDR2 YSYEKL. The CDR3 spans 16 residues. CDR3 sequence: CASSSLGQGRFYEQYF. The CDR3 DNA reads as TGCGCCAGCAGCTCGCTAGGACAGGGGAGGTTCTACGAGCAGTACTTC.

This chain links TRBV25-1 with TRBJ1-2; 7 bases map to TRBD1. This CDR3 is 13 amino acids long. The junction had 7 bases not matched to a gene; V was cut back by 3 bases and J by 9 bases. CDR1 and CDR2 from the germline V gene are MGHDK and SYGVNS. The CDR3 nucleotides read TGTGCCAGCAGTGATGAGGGGGCCGCGCGCTACACCTTC. This sequence encodes CASSDEGAARYTF.

The chain recombines TRBV29-1 with TRBJ2-7; D is unresolved. V gave up 7 bases and J gave up 2 bases, with 12 bases separating them. Per germline, CDR1 SQVTM and CDR2 ANQGSEA. This CDR3 is 12 amino acids long. CDR3 DNA sequence: TGCAGCGCCCTCCTACGGGCCTACGAGCAGTACTTC. Amino acid sequence: CSALLRAYEQYF.

The rearrangement links TRBV18 to TRBJ1-1, with 9 nucleotides matching TRBD1. The V and J ends lost 3 bases and 11 bases, in that order; junction bases with no gene match: 10. CDR3 size: 14 residues. Per the germline V gene, CDR1 is KGHSH and CDR2 is LQKENI. CDR3 in amino acids: CASSPGTGRTSAFF. DNA for the CDR3: TGTGCCAGCTCACCGGGGACAGGGAGGACCTCGGCTTTCTTT.

This clone was observed a handful of times. The gene calls are TRBV7-9 and TRBJ1-1; D possibly corresponds to TRBD1 (5 bases). V gave up 4 bases and J gave up 6 bases, with 15 bases separating them. The CDR3 has 14 residues. Germline V gene sequence: CDR1 SEHNR, CDR2 FQNEAQ (reference sequence). The CDR3 loop reads CASSSSGIEAEAFF. Here the CDR3 DNA reads TGTGCCAGCAGCTCGTCAGGGATCGAGGCTGAAGCTTTCTTT.

The chain links TRBV7-2 to TRBJ1-3; 8 bases are shared with TRBD1. This CDR3 is built from 15 residues. V dropped 2 bases and J dropped 3; count of bases not matched to a gene: 3. The germline V gene encodes CDR1 SGHTA and CDR2 FQGNSA. In DNA form, the CDR3 reads TGTGCCAGCAGCTTAAGGACAGGGTTTGGAAACACCATATATTTT. Amino acid sequence: CASSLRTGFGNTIYF. The full variable domain, completed using reference TRBV7-2 and TRBJ1-3, is GAGVSQSPSNKVTEKGKDVELRCDPISGHTALYWYRQSLGQGLEFLIYFQGNSAPDKSGLPSDRFSAERTGGSVSTLTIQRTQQEDSAVYLCASSLRTGFGNTIYFGEGSWLTVV.

V usage is TRBV2 and J usage is TRBJ2-7; 8 bases are shared with TRBD1. The CDR3 loop spans 14 amino acids. The germline CDR1 and CDR2 sequences are SNHLY and FYNNEI. After removal of 5 bases from V and 5 bases from J, the junction contained 8 bases not matched to a gene. CDR3 nucleotide sequence: TGTGCCAGCAGTCTGACAGGGGTAACGAACGAGCAGTACTTC. This codes for CASSLTGVTNEQYF.

The chain carries TRBV6-6 and TRBJ1-6; maybe TRBD1 (5 bases). The germline V gene has CDR1 MNHNY and CDR2 SVGAGI (reference sequence). V was trimmed by 5 bases and J by 4 bases, leaving 24 bases between them. The CDR3 has 19 residues. In nucleotides, the CDR3 is TGTGCCAGCAGTCCCCAGGGCTTGAGATTAAGCAGTTATAATTCACCCCTCCACTTT. Amino acids: CASSPQGLRLSSYNSPLHF.

The DNA for the CDR3 is TGTGCCAGCAGTTTACAGGGGTACAATGAGCAGTTCTTC. It specifies CASSLQGYNEQFF. V gene TRBV2 combines with J gene TRBJ2-1, with 7 bases lining up with TRBD1. The CDR3 loop spans 13 amino acids. V was pared by 5 bases and J by 4 bases, with 2 bases of the junction left unmatched. The germline CDR1 and CDR2 sequences are SNHLY and FYNNEI.

The genes are TRBV19 and TRBJ2-2; 7 nucleotides agree with TRBD2. Germline V gives CDR1 LNHDA, CDR2 SQIVND (reference sequence). With V trimmed by 1 base and J by 0 bases, 5 bases remained unmatched. The CDR3 totals 17 residues. The CDR3 nucleotides read TGTGCCAGTAGTATAGGCGGACTAGGACCGAACACCGGGGAGCTGTTTTTT. It specifies CASSIGGLGPNTGELFF.

V usage is TRBV6-5 and J usage is TRBJ1-2, with TRBD1 identical over 7 bases. CDR3 size: 13 residues. J gave up 4 bases and V 9 bases, and 8 bases lay outside the gene matches. Germline V gives CDR1 MNHEY, CDR2 SVGAGI. Written as DNA, the CDR3 is TGTGCCAGTCAAATACAGGGGTCCTATGGCTACACCTTC. Amino acid sequence: CASQIQGSYGYTF.

The chain combines TRBV6-5 with TRBJ2-7, with D possibly matching TRBD1 (6 bases). Germline loops: CDR1 MNHEY, CDR2 SVGAGI. V lost 8 bases and J 7 bases, leaving 21 bases between the germline ends. There are 14 residues in the CDR3. As DNA, the CDR3 is TGTGCCAGCCTCCCCAGGGGAAAGAGGGATGAGCAGTACTTC. The encoded protein is CASLPRGKRDEQYF.